A single sample gave rise to the 20 T cell receptor beta chains below, sequenced in a study of technical replicates of blood from a handful of donors. The repertoire was sequenced with immunoSEQ multiplex PCR; TCRdb's copy has only in-frame clones and lacks some. The repertoire holds about 62,000 clones, with around 87% as singletons. Specimen: PBMCs. Receptor source: a human donor in good health. Some clones in this sample may be carry-over from other donors' samples.

This chain links TRBV6-6 with TRBJ1-1; perhaps TRBD1 as D (5 bases). Germline V CDR1 and CDR2: MNHNY, SVGAGI (reference sequence). The CDR3 covers 12 residues. V shed 8 bases and J shed 5 bases, with 12 bases lying between them. The CDR3 protein is CASDGGRTEAFF. In nucleotides, the CDR3 is TGTGCCAGCGACGGGGGACGGACTGAAGCTTTCTTT.

The chain has TRBV11-3 and TRBJ2-1; 10 bases are shared with TRBD1. The CDR3 length is 15 residues. CDR1 is SGHNT, CDR2 YENEEA, per germline. Germline trimming cut 4 bases from V and 7 bases from J; bases unmatched to any gene: 7. The DNA for the CDR3 is TGTGCCAGCAGCTCCGTAGAGGGACAGGGGAATGAGCAGTTCTTC. Translation gives CASSSVEGQGNEQFF.

DNA for the CDR3: TGTGCCAGCAGTGGATCCGGGACAGGGGAGCGGTATGGCTACACCTTC. Protein product: CASSGSGTGERYGYTF. V gene TRBV6-1 combines with J gene TRBJ1-2, with TRBD1 matching 10 bases. Germline V gene sequence: CDR1 MNHNS, CDR2 SASEGT. The J segment lost 5 bases and the V segment lost 4 bases, leaving 10 bases of the junction unmatched. CDR3 length: 16 amino acids.

The V call is TRBV5-4, the J call TRBJ2-7, with 10 bases aligning to TRBD2. This CDR3 has 16 amino acids. Losses at the gene ends were 4 bases for V and 1 base for J; bases not matched to a gene: 8. Looked up from germline, CDR1 is SGHNT and CDR2 is YYREEE (reference sequence). The CDR3 DNA sequence: TGTGCCAGCAGCCGGGTCGGGACTAGCGTTTCCTACGAGCAGTACTTC. Amino acids: CASSRVGTSVSYEQYF.

The rearrangement joins TRBV4-1 to TRBJ2-3; 7 nucleotides match TRBD2. Trimming cost V 4 bases and J 0 bases; bases outside gene matches: 7. The germline CDR1 and CDR2 sequences are MGHRA and YSYEKL. This CDR3 region has 16 residues. CDR3 DNA sequence: TGCGCCAGCAGCCGAGCTAGCGGAACAAGCACAGATACGCAGTATTTT. It encodes CASSRASGTSTDTQYF.

V usage is TRBV6-5 and J usage is TRBJ2-7; D remains unclear. This CDR3 contains 15 residues. V was pared by 1 base and J by 2 bases, with 12 bases between. Germline assignment: CDR1 MNHEY and CDR2 SVGAGI. DNA for the CDR3: TGTGCCAGCAGTTACTTTGGCTCTTCAACCTACGAGCAGTACTTC. It encodes CASSYFGSSTYEQYF.

The J gene is TRBJ1-2, the V gene TRBV7-9; 9 bases are a match to TRBD1. This CDR3 region has 15 residues. The germline gives CDR1 SEHNR, CDR2 FQNEAQ (reference sequence). The ends lost 5 bases at V and 2 bases at J; junction bases unmatched: 6. In DNA form, the CDR3 reads TGTGCCAGCAGCCTTACGGGACAGGGAAACTATGGCTACACCTTC. Protein product: CASSLTGQGNYGYTF. Combining the CDR3 with reference TRBV7-9 and TRBJ1-2 gives the whole variable domain DTGVSQNPRHKITKRGQNVTFRCDPISEHNRLYWYRQTLGQGPEFLTYFQNEAQLEKSRLLSDRFSAERPKGSFSTLEIQRTEQGDSAMYLCASSLTGQGNYGYTFGSGTRLTVV.

The CDR3 reads CASSLSRGRGYEQYF. In DNA, the CDR3 is TGTGCCAGCAGCTTATCCCGCGGGAGGGGCTACGAGCAGTACTTC. The rearrangement joins TRBV7-2 to TRBJ2-7, with TRBD2 identical over 9 bases. The CDR3 runs 15 residues. Unmatched junction bases numbered 5, after V lost 2 bases and J lost 3 bases. Germline CDR1 SGHTA, CDR2 FQGNSA.

V gene TRBV5-4 combines with J gene TRBJ2-1; 14 bases are a match to TRBD2. J lost 6 bases, V lost 4 bases, and 9 bases had no gene match. The germline V gene encodes CDR1 SGHNT and CDR2 YYREEE (reference sequence). CDR3 length equals 17 residues. In nucleotides, the CDR3 is TGTGCCAGCAGCCTGTACACCGGGACTAGCGGGAGCAATGAGCAGTTCTTC. It specifies CASSLYTGTSGSNEQFF.

This clone has just one count. The chain carries TRBV4-1 and TRBJ2-1; D is possibly TRBD1 (6 bases). Between the trimmed V and J ends, which lost 4 bases and 0 bases, there was a span of 10 bases. Germline V lookup: CDR1 MGHRA, CDR2 YSYEKL. This CDR3 comprises 15 residues. This CDR3 is CASSRQESSYNEQFF. The CDR3, as DNA: TGCGCCAGCAGCCGACAGGAGAGCTCCTACAATGAGCAGTTCTTC.

The chain couples TRBV4-2 to TRBJ2-3, with 9 nucleotides matching TRBD2. V was clipped by 3 bases and J by 1 base; unmatched bases: 2. The CDR3 is 15 residues long. In germline, CDR1 is LGHNA, CDR2 YNFKEQ. The CDR3 DNA sequence: TGTGCCAGCAGCCACTCTAGCGGGGGCACAGATACGCAGTATTTT. It encodes CASSHSSGGTDTQYF.

The chain has TRBV19 and TRBJ1-5; a weak D match, TRBD1 (6 bases). The CDR3 consists of 14 residues. Deletions cut 6 bases from V and 0 bases from J, with 9 bases between. Germline V lookup: CDR1 LNHDA, CDR2 SQIVND (reference sequence). The DNA of the CDR3 is TGTGCCAGTAGGGGACACTATAGCAATCAGCCCCAGCATTTT. It yields the protein CASRGHYSNQPQHF.

V and J are TRBV6-1 and TRBJ2-7; 7 bases are shared with TRBD2. The CDR3 length is 13 residues. Looked up from germline, CDR1 is MNHNS and CDR2 is SASEGT. The V segment lost 0 bases and the J segment 7 bases; nucleotides outside the gene matches: 3. The CDR3 DNA is TGTGCCAGCAGTGAAGCGGTGGGGGGGGAGCAGTACTTC. It encodes CASSEAVGGEQYF.

V is TRBV9 and J is TRBJ2-7; the D gene is possibly TRBD1 (6 bases). Trimming stripped 0 bases from V and 7 bases from J, with 11 bases between. This CDR3 comprises 13 residues. CDR1 is SGDLS, CDR2 YYNGEE, per germline. In nucleotides, the CDR3 is TGTGCCAGCAGCGTAGCCAGGGGTGGGGAGCAGTACTTC. Protein sequence: CASSVARGGEQYF.

The genes are TRBV6-4 and TRBJ2-1; 11 bases map to TRBD2. V was pared by 0 bases and J by 6 bases, with 1 base of the junction left unmatched. Germline CDR1 reads MRHNA; CDR2 reads SNTAGT. The CDR3 covers 15 residues. CDR3 sequence (DNA): TGTGCCAGCAGTGACTCTAGCGGGGGGGCCAATGAGCAGTTCTTC. This gives the protein CASSDSSGGANEQFF.

The gene calls are TRBV7-9 and TRBJ1-2; TRBD1 agrees at 8 bases. Germline CDR1 and CDR2: SEHNR and FQNEAQ (reference sequence). J was trimmed by 8 bases and V by 5 bases; bases with no gene match: 7. The CDR3 consists of 13 residues. The CDR3 DNA is TGTGCCAGCAGCCAGGACAGGGCCCTGGGCTACACCTTC. Protein sequence: CASSQDRALGYTF.

This clone appeared a single time. The V call is TRBV7-2, the J call TRBJ2-3; TRBD1 matches at 7 bases. Germline values: CDR1 SGHTA, CDR2 FQGNSA. The CDR3 has 16 amino acids. Germline trimming cut 3 bases from V and 3 bases from J; bases unmatched to any gene: 9. CDR3 in DNA: TGTGCCAGCAGCTTTGGTCCGACAGGGTTTACAGATACGCAGTATTTT. It specifies CASSFGPTGFTDTQYF.

The chain employs TRBV4-1 and TRBJ2-7; 8 nucleotides match TRBD2. The ends lost 0 bases at V and 1 base at J; junction bases unmatched: 11. The CDR3 consists of 18 residues. Looked up from germline, CDR1 is MGHRA and CDR2 is YSYEKL. The CDR3 region is CASSQEVQGGGTSYEQYF. The CDR3 DNA reads as TGCGCCAGCAGCCAAGAGGTCCAGGGCGGGGGGACGTCCTACGAGCAGTACTTC.

The chain has TRBV7-2 and TRBJ2-2; 10 bases agree with TRBD1. This CDR3 comprises 15 residues. Germline trimming cut 6 bases from V and 5 bases from J; bases unmatched to any gene: 6. CDR1 SGHTA and CDR2 FQGNSA come from the germline V gene. CDR3 sequence (DNA): TGTGCCAGCAGGCAGGGGACAGGGGAGACCGGGGAGCTGTTTTTT. Translating it yields CASRQGTGETGELFF.

The gene calls are TRBV5-1 and TRBJ2-7; weak D call: TRBD2 (6 bases). The CDR3 length is 14 residues. Trimming pared 0 bases from V and 4 bases from J, leaving 11 bases between. CDR1 and CDR2 (germline): SGHRS, YFSETQ. The CDR3 spells CASSLEAGVYEQYF. In nucleotides, the CDR3 is TGCGCCAGCAGCTTGGAAGCGGGTGTTTACGAGCAGTACTTC. The variable domain in full, completed from reference TRBV5-1 and TRBJ2-7, reads KAGVTQTPRYLIKTRGQQVTLSCSPISGHRSVSWYQQTPGQGLQFLFEYFSETQRNKGNFPGRFSGRQFSNSRSEMNVSTLELGDSALYLCASSLEAGVYEQYFGPGTRLTVT.